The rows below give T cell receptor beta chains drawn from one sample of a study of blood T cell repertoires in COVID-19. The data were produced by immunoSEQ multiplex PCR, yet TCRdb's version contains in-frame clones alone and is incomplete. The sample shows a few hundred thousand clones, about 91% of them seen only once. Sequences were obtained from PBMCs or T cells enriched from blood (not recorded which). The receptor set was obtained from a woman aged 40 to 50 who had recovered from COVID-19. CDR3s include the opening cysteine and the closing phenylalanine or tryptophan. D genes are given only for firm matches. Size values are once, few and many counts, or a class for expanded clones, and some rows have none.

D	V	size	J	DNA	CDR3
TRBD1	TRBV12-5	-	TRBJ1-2	TGTGCTAGTGACTTACAGGGGGCCGACTATGGCTACACCTTC	CASDLQGADYGYTF
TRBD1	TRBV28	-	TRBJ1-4	TGTGCCAGCAGTCCCAGGACAGGGAGAGAAAAACTGTTTTTT	CASSPRTGREKLFF
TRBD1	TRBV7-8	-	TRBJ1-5	TGTGCCAGCAGCTTACAGGGGGGCGGGAATCGCAATCAGCCCCAGCATTTT	CASSLQGGGNRNQPQHF
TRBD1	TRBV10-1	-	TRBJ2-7	TGCGCCAGCAGTGTTGGACAGGACCACGAGCAGTACTTC	CASSVGQDHEQYF
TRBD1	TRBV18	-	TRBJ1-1	TGTGCCAGCTCACCTAGTACCGGGACAGGGGAAAACACTGAAGCTTTCTTT	CASSPSTGTGENTEAFF
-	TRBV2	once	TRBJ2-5	TGTGCCAGCAGTTGGACAGTCCAAGAGACCCAGTACTTC	CASSWTVQETQYF
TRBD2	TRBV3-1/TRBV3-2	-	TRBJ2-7	TGTGCCAGCAGCCGAGGCGGGGGGAGCTCCTACGAGCAGTACTTC	CASSRGGGSSYEQYF
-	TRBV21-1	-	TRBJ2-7	TGTGCCAGCAGCAAAGAGTTAGGGGATTTCTACGAGCAGTACTTC	CASSKELGDFYEQYF
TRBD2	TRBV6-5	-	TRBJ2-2	TGTGCCAGCAGCTCTAGCGGGGGCAACACCGGGGAGCTGTTTTTT	CASSSSGGNTGELFF
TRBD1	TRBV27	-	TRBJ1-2	TGTGCCAGCAGTTCCCTCGGTGGACAGGGGAACTATGGCTACACCTTC	CASSSLGGQGNYGYTF
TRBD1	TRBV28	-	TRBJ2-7	TGTGCCAGCAAGTTTACAGGGGTGGCGACCTACGAGCAGTACTTC	CASKFTGVATYEQYF
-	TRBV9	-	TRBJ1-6	TGTGCCAGCAGCCCTACCCGACAGAATTCACCCCTCCACTTT	CASSPTRQNSPLHF
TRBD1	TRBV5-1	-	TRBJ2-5	TGCGCCAGCAGCTTGGCCGGGACAGGGAGAGAGACCCAGTACTTC	CASSLAGTGRETQYF
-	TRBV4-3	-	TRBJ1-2	TGCGCCAGCAGCCAAGATTTCGGGACTAACTATGGCTACACCTTC	CASSQDFGTNYGYTF